The 25 T cell receptor beta chains below come from one sample, sequenced in a study of T-cell memory formation after mild COVID-19. TCRdb called the 5' RACE reads again in MiXCR, with one record for every CDR3 protein. Of around 340,000 distinct CDR3 sequences listed, 10% to 15% were seen once; the top ten hold roughly a fifth. The material sequenced was PBMCs or a T cell subset sorted from them (not recorded which). Receptors were obtained from a man between 18 and 29 years old who had mild COVID-19 (a few samples of this study predate the infection). Cell type and time point are not known.

This chain connects TRBV12-3 or TRBV12-4 to TRBJ2-1; tentative D call: TRBD2 (5 bases). CDR3 length: 14 residues. Trimming stripped 6 bases from V and 3 bases from J, with 12 bases between. CDR3 nucleotides: TGTGCCAGCAGCCGGACTCCGGGCTACAATGAGCAGTTCTTC. Its protein is CASSRTPGYNEQFF.

The chain recombines TRBV2 with TRBJ1-6, with 8 nucleotides matching TRBD1. With V trimmed by 8 bases and J by 7 bases, 7 bases remained unmatched. This CDR3 is 14 amino acids long. Looked up from germline, CDR1 is SNHLY and CDR2 is FYNNEI. The CDR3 DNA follows: TGTGCCAGCTCAGGGGGCAGGGGAAATTCACCCCTCCACTTT. It specifies CASSGGRGNSPLHF.

V usage is TRBV7-3 and J usage is TRBJ2-7; D possibly corresponds to TRBD1 (6 bases). Germline V gives CDR1 SGHTA, CDR2 FQGTGA. V dropped 5 bases and J dropped 5 bases, with 13 bases sitting between them. This CDR3 region has 13 residues. The CDR3 sequence is CASSLGQLDEQYV. In nucleotides, the CDR3 is TGTGCCAGCAGCCTTGGACAGCTGGACGAGCAGTACGTC.

The sample holds many counts of this clonotype. The chain uses TRBV4-2 and TRBJ1-2; D is possibly TRBD1 (6 bases). This CDR3 comprises 14 residues. Trimming cost V 1 base and J 8 bases, with 14 bases left between them. Looked up from germline, CDR1 is LGHNA and CDR2 is YNFKEQ. The DNA of the CDR3 is TGTGCCAGCAGCCAAGCCCCAGGGGATGAAGGCTACACCTTC. Its translation is CASSQAPGDEGYTF.

The chain carries TRBV19 and TRBJ1-2; no reliable D call. The CDR3 sequence is 14 residues long. Trimming stripped 0 bases from V and 6 bases from J, with 11 bases between. The germline CDR1 and CDR2 sequences are LNHDA and SQIVND (reference sequence). The CDR3 DNA is TGTGCCAGTAGTATAGACTCTAACAGTCATGGCTACACCTTC. Translated: CASSIDSNSHGYTF.

This clonotype has more than one count but fewer than ten. V gene TRBV5-1 combines with J gene TRBJ1-2; unclear D gene. Germline-derived CDR1 and CDR2 are SGHRS and YFSETQ. The germline V and J ends were trimmed by 0 bases and 6 bases, with 6 bases remaining between them. This CDR3 has 12 residues. CDR3 sequence: CASSLESDGYTF. For the CDR3, the DNA is TGCGCCAGCAGCTTGGAGTCCGATGGCTACACCTTC.

This clonotype was counted ten times or more. The gene calls are TRBV5-1 and TRBJ1-2; no firm D call. The CDR3 loop spans 13 amino acids. The V end lost 5 bases, the J end lost 4 bases, and 12 bases lay between the germline ends. The V gene's germline CDR1 is SGHRS and CDR2 YFSETQ. The CDR3 nucleotides are TGCGCCAGCAGGGAGCCCTCCACCTATGGCTACACCTTC. This gives the protein CASREPSTYGYTF.

This clonotype was picked up a small number of times. The chain links TRBV27 to TRBJ1-2; no clear D. Trimming removed 2 bases from V and 7 bases from J, with 17 bases in between. Germline CDR1 reads MNHEY; CDR2 reads SMNVEV (reference sequence). The CDR3 consists of 15 residues. This chain's CDR3 is CASSLGPSAPAGYTF. The CDR3 bases are TGTGCCAGCAGTTTAGGGCCGTCTGCGCCGGCTGGCTACACCTTC.

Comment on this clonotype: A single base separates this from a much larger clone, so it may be a read error. The chain links TRBV6-2 or TRBV6-3 to TRBJ1-5; D is undetermined. The V end was cut by 7 bases, the J end by 4 bases, with 11 bases between. This CDR3 has 13 residues. The germline V gene has CDR1 MNHEY and CDR2 SVGEGT. CDR3 sequence: CASTLMGNQPQHF. CDR3 bases: TGTGCCAGCACTTTGATGGGGAATCAGCCCCAGCATTTT.

This clonotype was seen only a few times. V is TRBV21-1 and J is TRBJ1-1; TRBD1, as called in the table, went unchecked against the DNA. TRBV21-1 represents a pseudogene. The CDR3 extends over 16 amino acids. The CDR3 nucleotides read TGTGCCAGCAGCAAAGCGTTGGCAGGGAAGCACACTGAAGCTTTCTTT. Its protein is CASSKALAGKHTEAFF.

Only a few counts were recorded for this clonotype. J is TRBJ1-4 and V is TRBV7-9; 7 bases align to TRBD1. The CDR3 loop spans 15 amino acids. V lost 5 bases and J lost 7; bases outside the gene matches: 10. From germline, CDR1 is SEHNR and CDR2 FQNEAQ (reference sequence). The CDR3 here is CASSPVIGGGEKLFF. CDR3 DNA sequence: TGTGCCAGCAGCCCGGTAATAGGGGGCGGTGAAAAACTGTTTTTT.

The sample holds many counts of this clonotype. The CDR3 sequence: CASSPTGDRTYEQYF. The CDR3 region has the DNA TGCGCCAGCAGCCCGACAGGGGATAGAACCTACGAGCAGTACTTC. The chain carries TRBV4-3 and TRBJ2-7; TRBD1 agrees at 8 bases. This CDR3 has 15 residues. Germline V gives CDR1 LGHNA, CDR2 YSLEER. The junction had 7 bases not matched to a gene; V was cut back by 4 bases and J by 2 bases.

The J gene is TRBJ1-3, the V gene TRBV20-1; maybe TRBD1 (6 bases). Germline V lookup: CDR1 DFQATT, CDR2 SNEGSKA (reference sequence). CDR3 length equals 16 residues. Trimming pared 1 base from V and 2 bases from J, leaving 15 bases between. CDR3 region: CSARVLTWGPGNTIYF. In DNA, the CDR3 is TGCAGTGCTAGAGTTTTGACTTGGGGGCCTGGAAACACCATATATTTT.

This clonotype has just a few counts. V gene TRBV14 combines with J gene TRBJ2-5, with TRBD1 identical over 10 bases. The length of the CDR3 is 16 residues. Looked up from germline, CDR1 is SGHDN and CDR2 is FVKESK. V gave up 1 base and J gave up 4 bases; unmatched junction bases: 6. The chain's CDR3 is CASSQGLTGGGETQYF. The CDR3 coding sequence is TGTGCCAGCAGCCAAGGCCTGACAGGGGGCGGAGAGACCCAGTACTTC.

The table lists this clonotype with a few counts. This rearrangement joins TRBV7-9 to TRBJ2-7; TRBD1 or TRBD2 may be the D gene (5 bases each). The CDR3 is made up of 14 amino acids. Germline V CDR1 and CDR2: SEHNR, FQNEAQ (reference sequence). V was trimmed by 5 bases and J by 1 base, leaving 12 bases between them. CDR3 loop: CASSPWDGSYEQYF. Here the CDR3 DNA reads TGTGCCAGCAGCCCTTGGGACGGGTCCTACGAGCAGTACTTC.

The chain recombines TRBV12-3 or TRBV12-4 with TRBJ2-4; D possibly corresponds to TRBD2 (6 bases). Trimming shortened V by 3 bases and J by 0 bases, and 15 bases separated the two germline ends. This CDR3 is built from 17 residues. The CDR3 loop reads CASSFSGRGLAKNIQYF. The CDR3 DNA sequence: TGTGCCAGCAGTTTTTCTGGGCGGGGACTAGCCAAAAACATTCAGTACTTC.

The J gene is TRBJ1-1, the V gene TRBV30; TRBD1 agrees at 7 bases. Looked up from germline, CDR1 is GTSNPN and CDR2 is SVGIG (reference sequence). The CDR3 loop spans 15 amino acids. The J segment lost 13 bases and the V segment lost 4 bases, leaving 21 bases of the junction unmatched. CDR3 amino acids: CAWTYPDRVSRAGFF. In DNA, the CDR3 is TGTGCCTGGACCTATCCTGACAGGGTAAGCCGAGCGGGTTTCTTT.

The chain links TRBV2 to TRBJ1-1, with 7 bases fitting TRBD1. The CDR3 has 15 amino acids. The V gene's germline CDR1 is SNHLY and CDR2 FYNNEI. V trimming: 8 bases; J trimming: 3 bases; junction bases outside the gene matches: 12. The CDR3, as DNA: TGTGCCAGCGGGAGCCAGGGGGTGCTGGACACTGAAGCTTTCTTT. As protein: CASGSQGVLDTEAFF.

V and J are TRBV6-2 or TRBV6-3 and TRBJ1-1; no definite D call. V was pared by 4 bases and J by 1 base, with 7 bases between. From germline, CDR1 is MNHEY and CDR2 SVGEGT. CDR3 length: 13 residues. The CDR3 bases are TGTGCCAGCAGTTGGGCAACGAACACTGAAGCTTTCTTT. This translates into CASSWATNTEAFF.

The sample holds a few counts of this clonotype. This sequence joins TRBV9 and TRBJ2-2, with D tentatively TRBD2 (5 bases). The CDR3 runs to 19 residues. Between the trimmed V and J ends, which lost 0 bases and 0 bases, there was a span of 18 bases. CDR1 SGDLS and CDR2 YYNGEE come from the germline V gene. CDR3 sequence (DNA): TGTGCCAGCAGCGTAGTAGGAGCCGCTGCGGGTGCGAACACCGGGGAGCTGTTTTTT. Protein product: CASSVVGAAAGANTGELFF.

The sample holds a few counts of this clonotype. The V call is TRBV11-2, the J call TRBJ1-1; no clear D. Germline V lookup: CDR1 SGHAT, CDR2 FQNNGV. V was clipped by 5 bases and J by 6 bases, with 13 bases between them. The CDR3 has 13 amino acids. DNA for the CDR3: TGTGCCAGCAGCCCCCCGGGTCGGCCTGAAGCTTTCTTT. The encoded protein is CASSPPGRPEAFF.

The rearrangement uses TRBV4-1 and TRBJ1-1; no firm D call. Germline V gene data show CDR1 as MGHRA and CDR2 as YSYEKL. Between the trimmed V and J ends, which lost 4 bases and 2 bases, there was a span of 11 bases. This CDR3 is built from 14 residues. This CDR3 reads CASSRFAYNTEAFF. CDR3 DNA: TGCGCCAGCAGCCGATTCGCGTATAACACTGAAGCTTTCTTT.

This clonotype turned up a few times. The chain employs TRBV5-4 and TRBJ2-3; 9 nucleotides match TRBD2. The CDR3 covers 16 residues. Germline lookup yields CDR1 SGHNT and CDR2 YYREEE (reference sequence). J lost 5 bases, V lost 0 bases, and 7 bases had no gene match. The CDR3 sequence: CASSLGAGAGGDTQYF. CDR3 sequence (DNA): TGTGCCAGCAGCTTGGGGGCGGGAGCGGGAGGAGATACGCAGTATTTT.

This clonotype was seen more than once but under ten times. The chain carries TRBV7-2 and TRBJ1-1; D ambiguous. This CDR3 is 17 amino acids long. V lost 7 bases, J lost 3 bases, and 24 bases lay in between. From germline, CDR1 is SGHTA and CDR2 FQGNSA. CDR3: CASTRTAGFLRDTEAFF. The CDR3 DNA is TGTGCCAGCACACGGACCGCGGGTTTTTTAAGGGACACTGAAGCTTTCTTT. Complete variable domain (other parts from reference TRBV7-2 and TRBJ1-1): GAGVSQSPSNKVTEKGKDVELRCDPISGHTALYWYRQSLGQGLEFLIYFQGNSAPDKSGLPSDRFSAERTGGSVSTLTIQRTQQEDSAVYLCASTRTAGFLRDTEAFFGQGTRLTVV.

The genes are TRBV11-2 and TRBJ1-6; D ambiguous. V lost 0 bases, J lost 5 bases, and 8 bases lay in between. The CDR3 runs 15 residues. The germline V gene has CDR1 SGHAT and CDR2 FQNNGV. In DNA, the CDR3 is TGTGCCAGCAGCTTAGAAGGTTTCAATAATTCACCCCTCCACTTT. It yields the protein CASSLEGFNNSPLHF.